This T cell receptor (beta chain) is from a study of a mutant IDH1 vaccine in newly diagnosed glioma. Study in general: Patients were pretreated with radiotherapy, temozolomide, or both, mostly both.

Time point denoted: baseline, week 1 (first vaccination visit). This sample's treatment: pre-vaccination baseline after standard-of-care therapy. The CDR3 spans 19 residues. Germline lookup yields CDR1 SQVTM and CDR2 ANQGSEA. Trimming at V came to 4 bases and at J to 2 bases, leaving 12 bases not matched to a gene. Only in-frame clones appear in the TCRdb table, and some are missing; sequencing was by immunoSEQ multiplex PCR. This sample has over 55,000 clones, with around 83% found just once. The genes are TRBV29-1 and TRBJ2-3; 16 nucleotides match TRBD2. Sequenced material: peripheral blood mononuclear cells (PBMCs), taken from a glioma patient treated with radiotherapy, temozolomide or both. This receptor was obtained from a woman aged 18 to 35 with glioma. Some clones in this sample may be carry-over from other donors' samples. CDR3 nucleotides: TGCAGCGTTGCAGGAGCTCCGGGACTAGCGGGAGGGACCACAGATACGCAGTATTTT. Its translation is CSVAGAPGLAGGTTDTQYF.